The present TCR beta chain was sequenced within a study of T cell changes during pregnancy in multiple sclerosis. The protocol was immunoSEQ multiplex PCR, while the TCRdb copy is restricted to in-frame clones and leaves out a portion. This table has about 84,000 clones, about 95% appearing once. This CDR3 spans 16 amino acids. V was pared by 3 bases and J by 7 bases, with 20 bases between. Germline assignment: CDR1 SGDLS and CDR2 YYNGEE. This clone was recorded only once. The starting material was peripheral blood, obtained in the third trimester of pregnancy. The chain uses TRBV9 and TRBJ2-1; perhaps TRBD2 as D (7 bases). This clonotype originated in a female donor with multiple sclerosis, enrolled in a pregnancy study. CDR3 nucleotides: TGTGCCAGCAGCGAAACTGGGGGGGGGCTGGGAAATGAGCAGTTCTTC. Amino acid sequence: CASSETGGGLGNEQFF. The whole variable domain, remainder taken from reference TRBV9 and TRBJ2-1, is DSGVTQTPKHLITATGQRVTLRCSPRSGDLSVYWYQQSLDQGLQFLIQYYNGEERAKGNILERFSAQQFPDLHSELNLSSLELGDSALYFCASSETGGGLGNEQFFGPGTRLTVL.